What follows are 7 T cell receptor beta chains derived from one specimen sequenced in a study of T cells after yellow fever vaccination. TCRdb reprocessed the 5' RACE reads with MiXCR, giving one entry per CDR3 protein. The sample has 350,000 or so distinct CDR3 sequences; roughly 8.4% are singletons. Sequencing used PBMCs, obtained about 41 days after the first yellow fever vaccination. All receptors derive from a man aged 18 to 30 who received the YFV17D yellow fever vaccine.

This clonotype was counted at least ten times. The chain couples TRBV5-1 to TRBJ1-3, with D possibly being TRBD1 (5 bases). Germline CDR1 and CDR2: SGHRS and YFSETQ. Trimming took 4 bases from V and 0 from J, leaving 11 bases between them. The CDR3 is made up of 15 amino acids. The CDR3 sequence: CASSEGLYSGNTIYF. CDR3 coding DNA: TGCGCCAGCAGCGAGGGGTTATACTCTGGAAACACCATATATTTT.

This clonotype has more than one count but fewer than ten. The V and J genes are TRBV14 and TRBJ2-1; tentative D call: TRBD2 (7 bases). From germline, CDR1 is SGHDN and CDR2 FVKESK. Trimming took 3 bases from V and 4 from J, leaving 16 bases between them. CDR3 size: 16 residues. The CDR3 nucleotides read TGTGCCAGCAGCCAGGGGCACGGGGGGCTATACAATGAGCAGTTCTTC. It specifies CASSQGHGGLYNEQFF.

Worth noting for this clonotype: No conserved phenylalanine or tryptophan is present at the end of the CDR3, so a read error is the likely explanation. This sequence joins TRBV3-1 and TRBJ1-2, with 10 bases identical to TRBD1. The CDR3 is 16 amino acids. Germline V lookup: CDR1 LGHDT, CDR2 YNNKEL (reference sequence). With 4 bases clipped from V and 3 bases from J, the junction kept 8 bases outside the gene matches. CDR3 residues: CASSPGTGTGDYGYTL. The CDR3 nucleotides are TGTGCCAGCAGCCCTGGAACCGGGACAGGGGACTATGGCTACACCCTC.

This clonotype has only a few counts. The V gene is TRBV20-1, the J gene TRBJ2-4; 7 bases are a match to TRBD2. Germline V lookup: CDR1 DFQATT, CDR2 SNEGSKA (reference sequence). After removal of 3 bases from V and 4 bases from J, the junction contained 3 bases not matched to a gene. CDR3 size: 13 residues. The CDR3 nucleotides read TGCAGTGCTAGTTCCGGGGGGAAAAACATTCAGTACTTC. Residues: CSASSGGKNIQYF.

This chain links TRBV12-3 or TRBV12-4 with TRBJ1-1; maybe TRBD1 (5 bases). V lost 1 base and J 4 bases, leaving 7 bases between the germline ends. The CDR3 runs 13 residues. The CDR3 nucleotides read TGTGCCAGCAGTTTAGGGGGGAGCACTGAAGCTTTCTTT. Residues: CASSLGGSTEAFF.

This rearrangement joins TRBV7-9 to TRBJ2-7; D remains ambiguous. In germline, CDR1 is SEHNR, CDR2 FQNEAQ (reference sequence). CDR3 length: 15 amino acids. V was shortened by 5 bases and J by 5 bases, with 19 bases between the two germline ends. CDR3 in amino acids: CASSRVGVRGHEQYF. CDR3 sequence (DNA): TGTGCCAGCAGCCGTGTTGGAGTAAGAGGCCACGAGCAGTACTTC. Full variable domain (remainder filled in from reference TRBV7-9 and TRBJ2-7): DTGVSQNPRHKITKRGQNVTFRCDPISEHNRLYWYRQTLGQGPEFLTYFQNEAQLEKSRLLSDRFSAERPKGSFSTLEIQRTEQGDSAMYLCASSRVGVRGHEQYFGPGTRLTVT.

The sample holds a few counts of this clonotype. The chain uses TRBV7-9 and TRBJ1-6; the match to TRBD1 covers 11 bases. The ends lost 6 bases at V and 10 bases at J; junction bases unmatched: 2. Germline V gives CDR1 SEHNR, CDR2 FQNEAQ (reference sequence). CDR3 length: 13 amino acids. The CDR3 sequence: CASRGQGDSPLHF. CDR3 in DNA: TGTGCCAGCAGGGGACAGGGGGACTCACCCCTCCACTTT.